What follows are 14 T cell receptor beta chains derived from one specimen sequenced in a study of beta chain features in type 1 diabetes. Expressed TCRB transcripts got sequenced, as all isolated RNA was reverse transcribed. Libraries were prepared by immunoSEQ multiplex PCR; TCRdb keeps only in-frame clonotypes and omits some of them. The sample includes 430,000 or so clones, about an eighth of them seen just once. The sequenced material came from naive CD4+ T cells from blood. The receptors originated from a woman younger than 35 in good health.

This clone was recorded a few times. The V call is TRBV5-1, the J call TRBJ2-5; 14 bases align to TRBD2. The V segment lost 3 bases and the J segment 1 base; nucleotides outside the gene matches: 8. Germline V gene data show CDR1 as SGHRS and CDR2 as YFSETQ. The CDR3 consists of 18 residues. CDR3 bases: TGCGCCAGCAGCTCCCCCGGGACTAGCGGGAGTCTCCAAGAGACCCAGTACTTC. Its protein product is CASSSPGTSGSLQETQYF.

This clone was picked up a small number of times. J is TRBJ1-1 and V is TRBV7-9; D unclear. V lost 1 base, J lost 1 base, and 4 bases lay in between. The CDR3 is 13 amino acids. The germline V gene encodes CDR1 SEHNR and CDR2 FQNEAQ (reference sequence). CDR3 protein: CASSLDRNTEAFF. CDR3 sequence (DNA): TGTGCCAGCAGCTTAGACCGGAACACTGAAGCTTTCTTT.

This clone was observed a handful of times. The rearrangement links TRBV7-9 to TRBJ2-5; D perhaps matches TRBD1 (6 bases). This CDR3 is 15 amino acids long. With 6 bases removed from V and 0 bases from J, the gap between germline ends came to 14 bases. Germline CDR1 reads SEHNR; CDR2 reads FQNEAQ (reference sequence). In DNA form, the CDR3 reads TGTGCCAGCAGTCCCGGGACACCGTACCAAGAGACCCAGTACTTC. As protein: CASSPGTPYQETQYF.

This clone turned up a few times. The chain joins TRBV29-1 to TRBJ2-5; possible D gene TRBD2, 6 bases. The V gene's germline CDR1 is SQVTM and CDR2 ANQGSEA. V was clipped by 4 bases and J by 5 bases, with 11 bases between them. The CDR3 is made up of 12 amino acids. CDR3 in DNA: TGCAGCGTTGGCGGGGCGGGGGAGACCCAGTACTTC. This codes for CSVGGAGETQYF.

CDR3 loop: CASSESPTSGTDTQYF. The CDR3 DNA reads TGTGCCAGCAGTGAGAGCCCCACTAGCGGCACAGATACGCAGTATTTT. This chain connects TRBV6-1 to TRBJ2-3, with 7 bases fitting TRBD2. The CDR3 has 16 residues. V was pared by 3 bases and J by 1 base, with 7 bases of the junction left unmatched. Germline lookup yields CDR1 MNHNS and CDR2 SASEGT.

The gene calls are TRBV7-8 and TRBJ1-5; D is unclear. Between the trimmed V and J ends, which lost 3 bases and 11 bases, there was a span of 14 bases. Per the germline V gene, CDR1 is SGHVS and CDR2 is FQNEAQ. The CDR3 consists of 13 residues. The CDR3 coding sequence is TGTGCCAGCAGCTTTAATCCTGATACGGCCCAGCATTTT. It encodes CASSFNPDTAQHF.

V gene TRBV28 combines with J gene TRBJ2-3; D might be TRBD2 (6 bases). The CDR3 is 13 residues long. Germline V CDR1 and CDR2: MDHEN, SYDVKM. Between the trimmed V and J ends, which lost 8 bases and 3 bases, there was a span of 12 bases. CDR3 DNA: TGTGCCAGCCTCCGACTAGTGACAGATACGCAGTATTTT. Translation gives CASLRLVTDTQYF.

This clone has just a few counts. V usage is TRBV29-1 and J usage is TRBJ1-2, with D hard to call. V was pared by 2 bases and J by 0 bases, with 10 bases between. This CDR3 has 14 amino acids. The germline V gene encodes CDR1 SQVTM and CDR2 ANQGSEA. CDR3 nucleotides: TGCAGCGTTGAACTGGGCAGAGCTAACTATGGCTACACCTTC. It specifies CSVELGRANYGYTF.

The rearrangement uses TRBV29-1 and TRBJ2-3, with a tentative D call TRBD1 (6 bases). The CDR3 contains 13 residues. Trimming cost V 6 bases and J 2 bases, with 12 bases left between them. Germline V gene sequence: CDR1 SQVTM, CDR2 ANQGSEA. This chain's CDR3 is CSVRRTATDTQYF. As DNA, the CDR3 is TGCAGCGTCCGACGGACAGCCACAGATACGCAGTATTTT.

The sample holds a few counts of this clone. The V gene is TRBV7-2, the J gene TRBJ2-4, with 8 bases aligning to TRBD1. The V segment lost 5 bases and the J segment 5 bases; nucleotides outside the gene matches: 2. CDR3 length: 13 amino acids. CDR1 is SGHTA and CDR2 is FQGNSA in the germline V gene. The CDR3 sequence: CASSKGQENIQYF. The CDR3, as DNA: TGTGCCAGCAGCAAGGGACAGGAAAACATTCAGTACTTC.

This clone was counted a few times. The chain couples TRBV7-9 to TRBJ1-5; D is unclear. This CDR3 contains 12 residues. Trimming took 1 base from V and 5 from J, leaving 3 bases between them. CDR1 and CDR2 (germline): SEHNR, FQNEAQ (reference sequence). CDR3 region: CASSLDDQPQHF. The CDR3 bases are TGTGCCAGCAGCTTAGATGATCAGCCCCAGCATTTT.

This clone was observed a few times. The rearrangement links TRBV28 to TRBJ2-7; 8 bases are a match to TRBD2. The CDR3 has 15 amino acids. Germline V CDR1 and CDR2: MDHEN, SYDVKM. Losses at the gene ends were 1 base for V and 1 base for J; bases not matched to a gene: 3. CDR3 bases: TGTGCCAGCAGTTTATTCGCTAGCGGGTCCTACGAGCAGTACTTC. This gives the protein CASSLFASGSYEQYF.

Turning to this clone: A much larger clone sits a single nucleotide away, making a read error possible. The chain couples TRBV7-9 to TRBJ2-1, with D unresolved. From germline, CDR1 is SEHNR and CDR2 FQNEAQ (reference sequence). The CDR3 runs 15 residues. The V end was cut by 0 bases, the J end by 0 bases, with 6 bases between. CDR3 residues: CASSLAWSSYNEQFF. The CDR3 nucleotides are TGTGCCAGCAGCTTAGCGTGGAGCTCCTACAATGAGCAGTTCTTC.

This clone was observed a few times. The chain couples TRBV29-1 to TRBJ1-1; no clear D gene. Germline CDR1 SQVTM, CDR2 ANQGSEA. The CDR3 totals 12 residues. Trimming cost V 6 bases and J 8 bases, with 16 bases left between them. The CDR3 here is CSVLPPEFEAFF. In DNA form, the CDR3 reads TGCAGCGTCTTGCCCCCCGAATTCGAAGCTTTCTTT.